The 8 T cell receptor beta chains reported below all come from one sample, sequenced in a study of Ad26.COV2.S vaccination and SARS-CoV-2 variants. The table came from immunoSEQ multiplex PCR; TCRdb's copy has only in-frame clones and leaves some out. Among a few hundred thousand clones listed, 90% were seen once. Treatment given: about 20 received Ad26.COV2.S at low or high dose, single or two shots; 5 received placebo; per-sample allocation not given. Sample collection was performed on day 63 after the first vaccine or placebo injection. The source material was peripheral blood, sampled in a trial of Ad26.COV2.S vaccine versus placebo. These receptor sequences come from a person between 18 and 59 years old who received the Ad26.COV2.S COVID-19 vaccine or a placebo.

The chain is built from TRBV30 and TRBJ2-5; TRBD2 matches at 7 bases. The CDR3 contains 19 residues. V was clipped by 7 bases and J by 4 bases; unmatched bases: 27. Germline CDR1 is GTSNPN and CDR2 is SVGIG (reference sequence). The CDR3 coding sequence is TGTGCCTCCCATCCAGATGGCGGGAGAGCAACTACCAATGTAGAGACCCAGTACTTC. Protein sequence: CASHPDGGRATTNVETQYF.

V usage is TRBV3-1 (or the pseudogene TRBV3-2) and J usage is TRBJ2-1, with TRBD2 as a possible D gene (5 bases). Between the trimmed V and J ends, which lost 4 bases and 12 bases, there was a span of 19 bases. Per germline, CDR1 LGHDT and CDR2 YNNKEL (reference sequence). The CDR3 extends over 14 amino acids. CDR3 protein: CASSPTLGSAGQFF. In DNA, the CDR3 is TGTGCCAGCAGCCCCACTTTAGGAAGCGCGGGGCAGTTCTTC.

V is TRBV27 and J is TRBJ2-1; the match to TRBD2 covers 10 bases. After removal of 5 bases from V and 4 bases from J, the junction contained 8 bases not matched to a gene. Germline CDR1 reads MNHEY; CDR2 reads SMNVEV (reference sequence). The CDR3 loop spans 16 amino acids. The DNA of the CDR3 is TGTGCCAGCAGTCGCCGGACTAGCGGATCATACAATGAGCAGTTCTTC. It is translated as CASSRRTSGSYNEQFF.

This rearrangement joins TRBV6-5 to TRBJ2-7, with TRBD2 as a possible D gene (6 bases). CDR1 and CDR2 from the germline V gene are MNHEY and SVGAGI. The CDR3 covers 15 residues. V dropped 0 bases and J dropped 2 bases, with 11 bases sitting between them. The CDR3 region is CASSYSETRPYEQYF. In nucleotides, the CDR3 is TGTGCCAGCAGTTACTCGGAGACTAGACCCTACGAGCAGTACTTC.

The chain joins TRBV7-8 to TRBJ2-5; tentatively, D is TRBD1 or TRBD2 (6 bases each). CDR1 is SGHVS, CDR2 FQNEAQ, per germline. The CDR3 has 14 amino acids. Trimming cost V 1 base and J 5 bases, with 11 bases left between them. The CDR3 region is CASSLVRGQETQYF. The CDR3 bases are TGTGCCAGCAGCTTAGTCCGGGGGCAGGAGACCCAGTACTTC.

CDR3 nucleotides: TGTGCCAGCAGTCACCGGGGGCCCACATACCCCGGGGAGCTGTTTTTT. Translating gives CASSHRGPTYPGELFF. The chain uses TRBV7-3 and TRBJ2-2, with D possibly called TRBD1 or TRBD2 (6 bases each). The germline V and J ends were trimmed by 6 bases and 6 bases, with 20 bases remaining between them. Germline assignment: CDR1 SGHTA and CDR2 FQGTGA. The CDR3 contains 16 residues.

The genes are TRBV7-2 and TRBJ2-5, with no clear D. This CDR3 spans 13 amino acids. The germline V gene has CDR1 SGHTA and CDR2 FQGNSA. V shed 6 bases and J shed 2 bases, with 10 bases lying between them. The CDR3 sequence is CASRTGPQETQYF. In DNA form, the CDR3 reads TGTGCCAGCAGAACCGGGCCTCAAGAGACCCAGTACTTC.

The V gene is TRBV10-3, the J gene TRBJ2-1, with D unclear. Germline-derived CDR1 and CDR2 are ENHRY and SYGVKD. The ends were cut back, 0 bases at V and 4 bases at J, with 10 bases in the middle. There are 15 residues in the CDR3. The CDR3 loop is CAISESNPVYNEQFF. The CDR3 DNA reads as TGTGCCATCAGTGAGTCGAATCCGGTTTACAATGAGCAGTTCTTC.